The 20 T cell receptor beta chains in this list originate from one sample, sequenced in a study of blood T cell repertoires in COVID-19. Profiling relied on immunoSEQ multiplex PCR, and the TCRdb table lists in-frame clones only, not all of them. The sample has under 300,000 clones; around nine tenths are singletons. Material: PBMCs or T cells enriched from blood (not recorded which). The source is a woman younger than 35 who had recovered from COVID-19.

The chain joins TRBV2 to TRBJ1-1; 9 bases map to TRBD1. V lost 4 bases and J lost 3; bases outside the gene matches: 0. The CDR3 has 13 residues. Germline lookup yields CDR1 SNHLY and CDR2 FYNNEI. CDR3 in amino acids: CASSGDRDTEAFF. The DNA of the CDR3 is TGTGCCAGCAGTGGGGACAGGGACACTGAAGCTTTCTTT.

The rearrangement uses TRBV19 and TRBJ1-1, with TRBD1 matching 7 bases. The CDR3 loop spans 14 amino acids. With 5 bases clipped from V and 0 bases from J, the junction kept 3 bases outside the gene matches. The germline V gene encodes CDR1 LNHDA and CDR2 SQIVND (reference sequence). The CDR3 loop reads CASSWDSLNTEAFF. The CDR3 DNA is TGTGCCAGTAGTTGGGACAGCTTGAACACTGAAGCTTTCTTT.

The chain employs TRBV11-2 and TRBJ2-4; maybe TRBD2 (6 bases). The CDR3 has 13 amino acids. Trimming stripped 4 bases from V and 5 bases from J, with 9 bases between. Germline CDR1 SGHAT, CDR2 FQNNGV. The CDR3 coding sequence is TGTGCCAGCAGCTCGGGACTGCAAAACATTCAGTACTTC. Amino acid sequence: CASSSGLQNIQYF.

V is TRBV24-1 and J is TRBJ2-1; 11 bases match TRBD2. The germline V gene encodes CDR1 KGHDR and CDR2 SFDVKD. V dropped 3 bases and J dropped 7; count of bases not matched to a gene: 10. The CDR3 spans 17 residues. CDR3 protein: CATSDTARLAGNNEQFF. The CDR3 DNA reads as TGTGCCACCAGTGATACCGCTAGACTAGCGGGGAATAATGAGCAGTTCTTC.

CDR3 DNA: TGTGCCAGCAGGCTACAGGGCCGAGGCACTGAAGCTTTCTTT. Its protein is CASRLQGRGTEAFF. V and J are TRBV2 and TRBJ1-1, with TRBD1 as a possible D gene (6 bases). The germline gives CDR1 SNHLY, CDR2 FYNNEI. Trimming cost V 6 bases and J 4 bases, with 15 bases left between them. The CDR3 has 14 residues.

A single count supports this clone. This rearrangement joins TRBV11-2 to TRBJ1-1, with D maybe TRBD1 (6 bases). Germline assignment: CDR1 SGHAT and CDR2 FQNNGV. V shed 2 bases and J shed 3 bases, with 16 bases lying between them. This CDR3 is 16 amino acids long. The CDR3 DNA is TGTGCCAGCAGCTTACAAGGGTCCCCAGGGGACACTGAAGCTTTCTTT. It is translated as CASSLQGSPGDTEAFF.

This chain joins TRBV5-1 and TRBJ1-2; 7 nucleotides line up with TRBD1. From germline, CDR1 is SGHRS and CDR2 YFSETQ. This CDR3 is built from 12 residues. Trimming cost V 5 bases and J 7 bases; bases outside gene matches: 5. The CDR3 bases are TGCGCCAGCAGGGCAGGGGGTAGTGGCTACACCTTC. Protein: CASRAGGSGYTF.

This rearrangement joins TRBV2 to TRBJ1-6; D gene ambiguous. This CDR3 region has 12 residues. Germline-derived CDR1 and CDR2 are SNHLY and FYNNEI. Trimming took 1 base from V and 10 from J, leaving 5 bases between them. The CDR3 sequence: CASSEVGSPLHF. CDR3 DNA: TGTGCCAGCAGTGAAGTTGGCTCACCCCTCCACTTT.

The V call is TRBV11-3, the J call TRBJ2-5, with TRBD2 matching over 7 bases. In germline, CDR1 is SGHNT, CDR2 YENEEA. This CDR3 contains 15 residues. Trimming cost V 1 base and J 2 bases; bases outside gene matches: 4. The CDR3 DNA reads TGTGCCAGCAGCTTAGGGGGAGGGCGGCAAGAGACCCAGTACTTC. Protein: CASSLGGGRQETQYF.

CDR3 in DNA: TGTGCCAGCAGCTCCCAACAGGGGGCGCAAGAGACCCAGTACTTC. This sequence encodes CASSSQQGAQETQYF. This sequence joins TRBV5-4 and TRBJ2-5, with 9 bases identical to TRBD1. CDR1 and CDR2 (germline): SGHNT, YYREEE (reference sequence). The V gene end was trimmed by 3 bases and the J gene end by 2 bases; junction bases not matched to a gene: 5. CDR3 length equals 15 residues.

The V call is TRBV29-1, the J call TRBJ1-3; possible D gene TRBD1, 6 bases. The germline V gene encodes CDR1 SQVTM and CDR2 ANQGSEA. The CDR3 contains 16 residues. V lost 3 bases, J lost 2 bases, and 17 bases lay in between. The CDR3 coding sequence is TGCAGCGTTGAGGGGCCAGGGGTTCAAGCTGGAAACACCATATATTTT. Protein product: CSVEGPGVQAGNTIYF.

The V gene is TRBV9, the J gene TRBJ1-6, with 9 positions matching TRBD1. This CDR3 contains 15 residues. J gave up 6 bases and V 4 bases, and 5 bases lay outside the gene matches. Germline V CDR1 and CDR2: SGDLS, YYNGEE. Here the CDR3 reads CASSSGQGLNSPLHF. The CDR3 coding sequence is TGTGCCAGCAGCTCGGGACAGGGACTTAATTCACCCCTCCACTTT.

This chain links TRBV7-9 with TRBJ1-2; no clear D. In germline, CDR1 is SEHNR, CDR2 FQNEAQ (reference sequence). The CDR3 is 13 amino acids. V was trimmed by 0 bases and J by 7 bases, leaving 9 bases between them. The CDR3 sequence is CASSLAAAGGYTF. As DNA, the CDR3 is TGTGCCAGCAGCTTAGCAGCTGCCGGTGGCTACACCTTC.

The chain is built from TRBV28 and TRBJ1-2; no firm D call. In germline, CDR1 is MDHEN, CDR2 SYDVKM. The CDR3 totals 13 residues. Trimming removed 1 base from V and 6 bases from J, with 9 bases in between. This CDR3 is CASSLSTSDGYTF. DNA of the CDR3: TGTGCCAGCAGTTTATCCACGAGCGATGGCTACACCTTC.

This rearrangement joins TRBV28 to TRBJ2-3; D call uncertain. Germline lookup yields CDR1 MDHEN and CDR2 SYDVKM. Trimming removed 2 bases from V and 4 bases from J, with 4 bases in between. This CDR3 comprises 12 residues. The CDR3 here is CASSLSADTQYF. DNA for the CDR3: TGTGCCAGCAGTTTAAGCGCAGATACGCAGTATTTT.

This clone was seen once. The chain combines TRBV5-1 with TRBJ2-7; TRBD2 agrees at 7 bases. V was clipped by 0 bases and J by 13 bases; unmatched bases: 7. Germline V gene lookup returns CDR1 SGHRS and CDR2 YFSETQ. The CDR3 covers 12 residues. The CDR3 sequence: CASSLAAGPPYF. The CDR3 DNA follows: TGCGCCAGCAGCTTGGCAGCGGGGCCTCCCTACTTC.

This chain connects TRBV2 to TRBJ1-2; 8 bases line up with TRBD1. CDR1 and CDR2 from the germline V gene are SNHLY and FYNNEI. The length of the CDR3 is 16 residues. V shed 1 base and J 6 bases; nucleotides not matched to a gene: 10. CDR3 sequence (DNA): TGTGCCAGCAGTGAAGAAACGGACAGGGCTTTGAATGGCTACACCTTC. It specifies CASSEETDRALNGYTF.

The gene calls are TRBV24-1 and TRBJ1-2, with TRBD1 matching over 8 bases. V lost 4 bases to trimming and J lost 5 bases; unmatched junction nucleotides: 5. The CDR3 covers 14 residues. Germline V CDR1 and CDR2: KGHDR, SFDVKD. CDR3 protein: CATSDSDRVYGYTF. DNA for the CDR3: TGTGCCACCAGTGACTCGGACAGGGTATATGGCTACACCTTC.

The rearrangement uses TRBV13 and TRBJ2-3; 12 bases align to TRBD2. CDR3 length equals 16 residues. Germline-derived CDR1 and CDR2 are PRHDT and FYEKMQ (reference sequence). The V and J ends lost 3 bases and 0 bases, in that order; junction bases with no gene match: 1. CDR3 sequence (DNA): TGTGCCAGCAGCTTTGGGACTAGCGGGAGCACAGATACGCAGTATTTT. As protein: CASSFGTSGSTDTQYF.

The gene calls are TRBV7-9 and TRBJ1-3; 8 bases fit TRBD1. V dropped 4 bases and J dropped 7; count of bases not matched to a gene: 9. Germline V lookup: CDR1 SEHNR, CDR2 FQNEAQ (reference sequence). The CDR3 extends over 15 amino acids. The CDR3 sequence: CASSSSGTGGNTIYF. CDR3 nucleotide sequence: TGTGCCAGCAGCTCGAGTGGGACAGGTGGTAACACCATATATTTT.